This TCR beta chain was recorded in a study of T-cell reconstitution after alpha-beta-depleted transplantation in children. Whole-study results and caveats: Surviving thymic progenitors and recipient T cells were the source of high TCRbeta diversity at day 60 in some patients. It was newly produced T cells that mostly accounted for T-cell counts and diversity one year after transplant. About two months after transplant, alpha-beta T cells reportedly came from several hundred expanded graft clones.

Germline V gene data show CDR1 as SGHRS and CDR2 as YFSETQ. Trimming stripped 7 bases from V and 1 base from J, with 9 bases between. The CDR3 contains 12 residues. About this clonotype itself: No antigen is known for it.

The library targeted TCRbeta and was prepared with unique molecular identifiers. From the PCR reads, TCRdb called clonotypes with MiXCR, one entry per CDR3 protein. The sample yields over 90,000 distinct CDR3 sequences, approximately 6% seen once. The V and J genes are TRBV5-1 and TRBJ2-7; maybe TRBD1 (6 bases). The TCR comes from a female patient under 10 years old who had a stem cell transplant for Fanconi anemia, so the T cells may come from the graft donor. The specimen comprised PBMCs, mostly from graft donor cells, sampled 60 days after TCRalphabeta/CD19-depleted stem cell transplant. The CDR3 region is CASQGLSYEQYF. The CDR3 nucleotides read TGCGCCAGCCAGGGGCTGTCCTACGAGCAGTACTTC.